This T cell receptor (beta chain) was identified in a study of blood T cell repertoires in COVID-19. Recruits, aged about 18 to 95 years, lived in 25 or so US areas. Original processing notes: Estimates of nucleated cell counts were drawn from the amplification of reference gene primers. TCRdb's copy holds only in-frame clones and misses some; the assay was immunoSEQ multiplex PCR. The V and J calls and clone size were taken over from that table, and D and trimming were inferred from the DNA. The sample comprises 230,000 or so clones, around 88% of which are singletons, and 2% to 2.5% rests with the top ten. V dropped 2 bases and J dropped 3; count of bases not matched to a gene: 2. Germline V CDR1 and CDR2: GTSNPN, SVGIG (reference sequence). CDR3 length: 13 residues.

The V gene is TRBV30, the J gene TRBJ1-2; 8 nucleotides align to TRBD1. The specimen was PBMCs or T cells enriched from blood (not recorded which). This receptor was taken from a woman between 40 and 55 years old with acute COVID-19. DNA for the CDR3: TGTGCCTGGAGTCAGGGGGCAGACTATGGCTACACCTTC. It translates to CAWSQGADYGYTF.